The 9 T cell receptor beta chains below were found in one sample sequenced in a study of PD-1 blockade in mismatch repair-deficient tumors. Repertoires were generated with immunoSEQ multiplex PCR, while TCRdb's copy carries only in-frame clones and drops some. The data contain approximately 63,000 clones, 88% of them singletons. Material: peripheral blood, obtained 52 weeks after starting pembrolizumab. The source of these receptors is an adult with mismatch repair-deficient cancer.

This chain joins TRBV4-2 and TRBJ2-7; TRBD1 matches at 11 bases. The junction had 3 bases not matched to a gene; V was cut back by 5 bases and J by 6 bases. The CDR3 totals 13 residues. Germline V gene sequence: CDR1 LGHNA, CDR2 YNFKEQ. CDR3 sequence: CASSFGTGGEQYF. CDR3 coding DNA: TGTGCCAGCAGCTTCGGGACAGGGGGCGAGCAGTACTTC.

The V and J genes are TRBV28 and TRBJ1-2; 9 bases map to TRBD1. The CDR3 loop spans 13 amino acids. The junction had 3 bases not matched to a gene; V was cut back by 5 bases and J by 5 bases. Germline V gene sequence: CDR1 MDHEN, CDR2 SYDVKM. This chain's CDR3 is CASSLGQGYGYTF. For the CDR3, the DNA is TGTGCCAGCAGTCTGGGACAGGGATATGGCTACACCTTC.

V and J are TRBV7-3 and TRBJ1-1; D gene unclear. The CDR3 has 13 amino acids. Looked up from germline, CDR1 is SGHTA and CDR2 is FQGTGA. The V end lost 0 bases, the J end lost 5 bases, and 7 bases lay between the germline ends. The CDR3 region has the DNA TGTGCCAGCAGCTTAACGTCCAGGACTGAAGCTTTCTTT. This codes for CASSLTSRTEAFF.

This clone was found once. This sequence joins TRBV19 and TRBJ2-1; 11 bases map to TRBD2. Per germline, CDR1 LNHDA and CDR2 SQIVND (reference sequence). Unmatched junction bases numbered 24, after V lost 2 bases and J lost 9 bases. The CDR3 contains 21 residues. CDR3 sequence reads: CASSIQVGDDLTSGILGEQFF. The CDR3 DNA reads TGTGCCAGTAGTATACAGGTCGGGGATGACCTGACTAGCGGGATCTTAGGTGAGCAGTTCTTC.

Only one count was recorded for this clone. V usage is TRBV7-9 and J usage is TRBJ2-3, with 7 bases matching TRBD1. The CDR3 sequence is 16 residues long. Looked up from germline, CDR1 is SEHNR and CDR2 is FQNEAQ (reference sequence). V was pared by 5 bases and J by 3 bases, with 11 bases of the junction left unmatched. The CDR3 loop reads CASSPAPGQQTDTQYF. The CDR3 coding sequence is TGTGCCAGCAGCCCCGCACCGGGACAGCAGACAGATACGCAGTATTTT.

The chain links TRBV5-1 to TRBJ2-1, with 12 bases lining up with TRBD2. This CDR3 region has 18 residues. V was pared by 5 bases and J by 2 bases, with 11 bases of the junction left unmatched. CDR1 SGHRS and CDR2 YFSETQ come from the germline V gene. The chain's CDR3 is CASSVWLAGGGAYNEQFF. In DNA, the CDR3 is TGCGCCAGCAGTGTTTGGCTAGCGGGAGGGGGTGCCTACAATGAGCAGTTCTTC.

The gene calls are TRBV6-5 and TRBJ1-5; 9 bases align to TRBD1. The CDR3 totals 15 residues. The trim removed 6 bases at V and 3 bases at J, leaving 6 bases unmatched. Looked up from germline, CDR1 is MNHEY and CDR2 is SVGAGI. The CDR3 DNA is TGTGCCAGCAGCGCTCGGACAGGGGACAATCAGCCCCAGCATTTT. Protein: CASSARTGDNQPQHF.

The chain joins TRBV6-6 to TRBJ1-4; D unresolved. Deletions cut 6 bases from V and 8 bases from J, with 16 bases between. Germline loops: CDR1 MNHNY, CDR2 SVGAGI (reference sequence). The CDR3 spans 14 residues. The CDR3 DNA reads as TGTGCCAGCAGCCCCAGAGCTTGGGGAGAAAAACTGTTTTTT. Its translation is CASSPRAWGEKLFF.

This chain connects TRBV2 to TRBJ1-2, with TRBD1 matching over 9 bases. The germline CDR1 and CDR2 sequences are SNHLY and FYNNEI. Trimming at V came to 3 bases and at J to 4 bases, leaving 12 bases not matched to a gene. The CDR3 covers 17 residues. The CDR3 coding sequence is TGTGCCAGCAGTGACGGGACAGGGTCACTAAGGAGCTATGGCTACACCTTC. Its translation: CASSDGTGSLRSYGYTF.